This entry describes one T cell receptor (beta chain). This clone was picked up a small number of times. Its recognized antigen is unknown. It has no much larger one-base neighbor in the sample; base qualities were not kept. This specimen comes from a study of cytomegalovirus exposure and HLA in healthy donors (dated by TCRdb to the late 2010s). Turning to the overall study: In an earlier analysis of under 750 of the donors, 276 Gb of sequence data and 95 million to 130 million unique TCR beta sequences from about 179 million T cells were reported. Roughly 300 gigabases of sequencing data and around 80 million unique TCR sequences made up an early release that covered several hundred HLA-typed donors. The genetic ancestry cluster associated with self-reported Caucasian donors included over 80% of the 300 to 450 genotyped donors. The study aimed to test whether cataloging public T cell receptors could reveal signatures of past pathogen exposure. The study profiled the T cell repertoires of fewer than 850 subjects by immunosequencing and related them to cytomegalovirus serostatus. A separate validation cohort of roughly 120 different subjects was used in addition to the approximately 700-subject first cohort. To predict cytomegalovirus infection status, the study combined high-throughput TCR immunosequencing, statistical association of individual TCRs with disease status, and machine learning. A later analysis re-examined previously published TCR beta repertoires from around 670 donors and added high-resolution HLA genotyping to investigate patterns of TCR occurrence. The later analysis used no new phenotypic data to find candidate immune exposures, relying instead on TCR beta sequences and their occurrence across donors. In an earlier analysis of around 540 of the donors, high-throughput TCR beta sequencing was used to judge whether each TCR beta V gene segment behaved as functional or pseudogenic. Alongside the repertoire data, information on donor age, sex, ethnicity and CMV serostatus was compiled. Genome-wide SNP genotypes for about 55% of the 666 donors were used in a later genetic analysis, which treated that subset as a discovery cohort. All discovery cohort repertoires had been generated using a single sequencing platform. HLA typing included class I and class II loci at four-digit resolution. The number of typed donors differed by locus: about 629-630 for A, B, C, DRB1 and DQB1; approximately 520 for DQA1; 600 to 610 for DPA1; and some 470 for DPB1. A handful of DR-DQ haplotypes were handled as single units for association and clustering because linkage in the cohort was strong. Across 300 to 500 genotyped donors of the cohort, an average of approximately 200,000 unique TCR beta nucleotide sequences per donor were sequenced, and approximately 17% of those sequences were non-productive. What the authors observed across the whole study: Specific HLA alleles were associated with roughly 17,000 TCR beta sequences at a false discovery rate of 0.05 in a later analysis. A group of highly shared sequence variants was considered likely to be a technical artifact of the sequencing pipeline. Three of the identified cytomegalovirus-associated TCR beta chains were confirmed in vitro to be specific for cytomegalovirus antigens. Because some donors lacked HLA typing at each locus, the association tests relied only on the typed subset. Presence/absence analyses assumed roughly uniform sequencing depth across donors, an assumption that may not hold. V-gene and J-gene trimming of TCR beta chains was associated with a missense DCLRE1C variant in a later genetic analysis, and the association was replicated in an independent cohort. The earlier analysis of some 560 of the donors excluded some 15 rarely observed V segments, including chromosome 9 orphons, because counts were too low. A later analysis found that most CMV-associated TCR beta chains appeared HLA-restricted, with HLA associations seemingly driven largely by CMV exposure. The study gave a list of about 160 TCR beta chains associated with cytomegalovirus. This cohort had only TCR beta chains sequenced, and the lack of alpha or paired-chain data limited which features could be detected. Linkage disequilibrium might explain the correlated functional status among segregating V segments, but an unknown experimental factor could not be excluded. According to a later genetic analysis, donors in an Asian-associated ancestry cluster had fewer N-insertions in productive TCRs than the approximately 650-donor mean. Cytomegalovirus status was reported to be diagnosed by the classifier with high specificity and sensitivity in both the original and validation cohorts. A further reported finding was that TCR beta sequences accurately predicted the HLA-A and HLA-B alleles for most subjects in the first cohort. In a later analysis, TCR association rates were found to vary across HLA loci, with the most associated TCRs seen for DRB1 alleles and the fewest for HLA-C alleles. The only immune exposure information available for the cohort was CMV serostatus. An earlier analysis of approximately 570 of the donors showed that most TCR beta V segments appeared in productive rearrangements either about 87% or about 30% of the time, which broadly matched IMGT annotations. In a later analysis, HLA-associated TCR beta chains were found to be more clonally expanded and to have lower generation probabilities than equally common non-associated chains. Several of the top co-occurrence clusters appeared to be linked to parvovirus B19, influenza, CMV and Epstein-Barr virus, according to a later analysis. Across donors, most TCR sequences were observed very rarely, whereas some public TCRs were present in many individuals. It was suggested by the authors that the approach could potentially be generalized to other disease states and immunological phenotypes. Assigning TCR associations to individual alleles was difficult when HLA alleles, especially DR and DQ, strongly co-occurred.

The cohort comprised several hundred healthy bone marrow donors. Cohort members were all nominally healthy when sampled, although unrecorded immune exposures were likely present. The donor tested CMV seronegative and was one of the 352 seronegative cohort members. A peripheral blood sample was collected from each donor, and TCR beta sequencing was performed on peripheral blood mononuclear cells. The Qiagen DNeasy Blood Extraction Kit was used to extract genomic DNA from the blood cell samples. Libraries were constructed by the immunoSEQ multiplex PCR assay. A mixture of 60 forward primers for TCR Vbeta segments and 13 reverse primers for TCR Jbeta segments was used in the multiplex PCR. A multiplex PCR assay on genomic DNA amplified the CDR3 region of rearranged TCR beta genes. On the Illumina HiSeq System, the amplified TCR beta libraries were sequenced as 87-base-pair reads. The study's processing was this. Across the 700 or so repertoires, a later analysis counted roughly 77 million unique TCR beta chains, 9.5 million to 12 million of which were shared by at least two donors. Raw reads were error-corrected and collapsed into unique sequences with a nearest-neighbor algorithm that merged closely related sequences to remove PCR and sequencing errors. CDR3 sequences were aligned to IMGT reference sequences to assign V, D and J gene segments. For a sequence to be retained, a match of at least six nucleotides was required to both a V gene segment and a J gene segment. Rearrangements were classified as productive when the CDR3 lacked stop codons and remained in frame with V and J, and all other rearrangements were classified as non-productive. CDR3 was defined according to IMGT convention as the region running from the second conserved V-encoded cysteine to the conserved J-encoded phenylalanine. The earlier analysis of 450 to 750 of the donors excluded any sequence lacking an unambiguous match to a single V gene segment. An earlier analysis of 550 to 650 of the donors classified V segments as functional when productive rearrangements were above 56.7% and as segregating when the standard deviation between donors was above 5%. A statistical classification framework was developed to diagnose cytomegalovirus status using the catalog of TCR beta chain sequences. V and J gene assignment, in a later analysis, came from comparing TCR nucleotide sequences with IMGT/GENE-DB human TR gene sequences. A later analysis assigned CDR3 sequences and most-parsimonious VDJ recombination scenarios with the TCRdist pipeline. In a later analysis, every TCR beta chain was defined by the combination of its CDR3 amino acid sequence and its V-gene family, and reads without a unique V-gene family were dropped. In a later analysis, 500 to 650 highly shared, low-generation-probability nucleotide sequences were removed to address suspected cross-contamination and a sequencing artifact. In a later analysis, a clonal expansion index was calculated for each public chain from normalized within-repertoire ranks of inferred template counts. Generation probabilities in a later analysis came from a VDJ recombination model fitted to out-of-frame rearrangements, and those results were checked against IGoR. In a later analysis, TCR-TCR, TCR-HLA and TCR-CMV co-occurrence was scored with hypergeometric tests, and a repertoire-size bias correction was applied to TCR pairs. False discovery rates were estimated in a later analysis by permuting HLA or CMV assignments 20 times. A later analysis grouped co-occurring TCRs with DBSCAN, adding TCRdist sequence similarity when clustering within HLA-allele-positive subsets. Repertoires with fewer than 30,000 or more than 120,000 public chains were left out of co-occurrence clustering, as were about five repertoires with anomalous nucleotide sharing. The table was pulled from immuneACCESS by TCRdb, which kept in-frame rearrangements only. Such tables lose some clones; where checked, under half of the loss comes from unresolved V genes, and the rest has no known cause. For V, J and clone size, that table is used; D and trimming come from the DNA. Within this sample are over 150,000 clones, with 70% to 80% of them counted one time only. Roughly 4% of the sample is in the top ten clones.

The sequence was obtained from a woman aged 40 to 50 in good health and CMV-seronegative. The sample comprised PBMCs.

The sequence in DNA is TGTGCCAGCAGTGTCCTAGCGGGGGACACAGATACGCAGTATTTT. It encodes CASSVLAGDTDTQYF. The chain is assembled from TRBV6-4 and TRBJ2-3, and TRBD2 matches 10 of the central bases. CDR1 and CDR2, per the germline V gene, are MRHNA and SNTAGT. V is trimmed back by 4 bases and J by 2 bases, and the junction contains 3 bases that no gene match accounts for. From the cysteine through the phenylalanine, the CDR3 covers 15 amino acids. Only the CDR3 portion is preserved as DNA: 45 bases, with reading frame beginning at the first base.